The TCR beta chain under discussion was sequenced for a study of blood T cell repertoires in COVID-19. TCRdb keeps only in-frame clones here, not all; method: immunoSEQ multiplex PCR. The sample includes hundreds of thousands of clones, nearly 90% seen only once; the top ten take about 3%. The sequence was collected from a man between 18 and 35 years old with active or convalescent COVID-19. Material: peripheral blood.

CDR3 in DNA: TGTGCCAGCTCCCTGGACAGGGGGAATTCACCCCTCCACTTT. It is translated as CASSLDRGNSPLHF. The chain links TRBV18 to TRBJ1-6, with 10 bases matching TRBD1. This CDR3 has 14 residues. CDR1 and CDR2 from the germline V gene are KGHSH and LQKENI. V shed 6 bases and J 7 bases; nucleotides not matched to a gene: 3.